The 13 T cell receptor beta chains given below trace back to one sample, sequenced in a study of blood T cell repertoires in COVID-19. Only in-frame clones appear in the TCRdb table, and some are missing; sequencing was by immunoSEQ multiplex PCR. The profile covers around 270,000 clones, with about 87% appearing a single time and roughly 3.9% taken by the ten largest. The sample taken for sequencing was peripheral blood. All receptors come from a man aged 55-75 years who had recovered from COVID-19.

For the CDR3, the DNA is TGTGCCAGCAGTTTATCGCGGGGCGGGGGGCGCAGAGGGGAGCTGTTTTTT. The encoded protein is CASSLSRGGGRRGELFF. The chain joins TRBV27 to TRBJ2-2; 8 bases are shared with TRBD2. The CDR3 is made up of 17 amino acids. Germline lookup yields CDR1 MNHEY and CDR2 SMNVEV (reference sequence). The trim removed 0 bases at V and 8 bases at J, leaving 11 bases unmatched.

This clone was found a few times. V and J are TRBV5-1 and TRBJ1-2, with a weak D call TRBD1 (6 bases). The V end lost 0 bases, the J end lost 4 bases, and 10 bases lay between the germline ends. Germline V gives CDR1 SGHRS, CDR2 YFSETQ. The length of the CDR3 is 14 residues. The CDR3 region is CASSLVQGGYGYTF. As DNA, the CDR3 is TGCGCCAGCAGCTTGGTACAGGGCGGCTATGGCTACACCTTC.

This clone was detected only a few times. The rearrangement links TRBV6-2 or TRBV6-3 to TRBJ2-7; 10 bases are a match to TRBD1. This CDR3 contains 18 residues. Unmatched junction bases numbered 15, after V lost 2 bases and J lost 5 bases. The germline V gene has CDR1 MNHEY and CDR2 SVGEGT. CDR3 sequence: CASSYTLRPGTGVHEQYF. The DNA for the CDR3 is TGTGCCAGCAGTTACACCCTGCGGCCGGGGACAGGGGTCCACGAGCAGTACTTC.

The gene calls are TRBV19 and TRBJ1-6; the match to TRBD1 covers 9 bases. The J segment lost 9 bases and the V segment lost 1 base, leaving 7 bases of the junction unmatched. Germline values: CDR1 LNHDA, CDR2 SQIVND (reference sequence). The CDR3 has 16 amino acids. For the CDR3, the DNA is TGTGCCAGTAGTATAGTGGGAACAGGGGGCGTTTCACCCCTCCACTTT. It is translated as CASSIVGTGGVSPLHF.

The chain links TRBV5-4 to TRBJ1-5; no clear D. Germline CDR1 and CDR2: SGHNT and YYREEE (reference sequence). The CDR3 spans 14 residues. Trimming removed 3 bases from V and 0 bases from J, with 7 bases in between. The CDR3 DNA reads TGTGCCAGCAGCTCGCCGGGTAGCAATCAGCCCCAGCATTTT. As protein: CASSSPGSNQPQHF.

The genes are TRBV5-1 and TRBJ1-1; D call uncertain. Germline-derived CDR1 and CDR2 are SGHRS and YFSETQ. Trimming removed 4 bases from V and 3 bases from J, with 10 bases in between. This CDR3 spans 13 amino acids. Here the CDR3 reads CASSARSDTEAFF. The DNA for the CDR3 is TGCGCCAGCAGCGCCCGGTCGGACACTGAAGCTTTCTTT.

The chain combines TRBV7-3 with TRBJ2-7, with 8 bases matching TRBD2. CDR1 is SGHTA and CDR2 is FQGTGA in the germline V gene. The CDR3 consists of 13 residues. The trim removed 5 bases at V and 6 bases at J, leaving 6 bases unmatched. The CDR3 DNA is TGTGCCAGCAGCCCGGGAGGGGAGTCCGAGCAGTACTTC. It specifies CASSPGGESEQYF.

The chain employs TRBV5-1 and TRBJ2-5; 9 bases match TRBD2. This CDR3 is 19 amino acids long. V lost 2 bases, J lost 0 bases, and 14 bases stayed unmatched. The germline V gene has CDR1 SGHRS and CDR2 YFSETQ. CDR3 nucleotide sequence: TGCGCCAGCAGCTTCCATGGGGTAGCGGGGGAAACTTACCAAGAGACCCAGTACTTC. Translation: CASSFHGVAGETYQETQYF.

The chain links TRBV5-1 to TRBJ2-3, with D perhaps TRBD2 (7 bases). This CDR3 has 16 amino acids. V shed 4 bases and J shed 3 bases, with 18 bases lying between them. The germline CDR1 and CDR2 sequences are SGHRS and YFSETQ. CDR3 DNA: TGCGCCAGCAGCCCGACAGGCCAGGGAGGGACAGATACGCAGTATTTT. It is translated as CASSPTGQGGTDTQYF.

This sequence joins TRBV7-2 and TRBJ2-3; 9 bases line up with TRBD1. J lost 0 bases, V lost 5 bases, and 6 bases had no gene match. Germline V gene data show CDR1 as SGHTA and CDR2 as FQGNSA. This CDR3 region has 16 residues. CDR3 protein: CASSGQGFVSTDTQYF. In DNA, the CDR3 is TGTGCCAGCAGCGGACAGGGGTTCGTCAGCACAGATACGCAGTATTTT.

V is TRBV6-4 and J is TRBJ2-7, with a weak D call TRBD2 (5 bases). V gave up 9 bases and J gave up 0 bases, with 15 bases separating them. Germline lookup yields CDR1 MRHNA and CDR2 SNTAGT. The CDR3 runs to 14 residues. CDR3 residues: CASRPTGSSYEQYF. In DNA, the CDR3 is TGTGCCAGTCGCCCGACGGGAAGCTCCTACGAGCAGTACTTC.

This chain uses TRBV4-1 with TRBJ1-5, with D unresolved. CDR1 and CDR2 (germline): MGHRA, YSYEKL. Trimming took off 4 bases at V and 4 bases at J, with 17 bases between the two ends. The CDR3 extends over 16 amino acids. DNA for the CDR3: TGCGCCAGCAGCCCGCCCGTGGCAGGTGAGAATCAGCCCCAGCATTTT. This encodes CASSPPVAGENQPQHF.

The J gene is TRBJ1-2, the V gene TRBV3-1 (or the pseudogene TRBV3-2), with D unclear. Germline CDR1 LGHDT, CDR2 YNNKEL (reference sequence). Trimming took 1 base from V and 4 from J, leaving 10 bases between them. The CDR3 contains 14 residues. The CDR3 spells CASSQAGRSYGYTF. The CDR3 DNA reads as TGTGCCAGCAGCCAAGCTGGAAGGAGCTATGGCTACACCTTC.